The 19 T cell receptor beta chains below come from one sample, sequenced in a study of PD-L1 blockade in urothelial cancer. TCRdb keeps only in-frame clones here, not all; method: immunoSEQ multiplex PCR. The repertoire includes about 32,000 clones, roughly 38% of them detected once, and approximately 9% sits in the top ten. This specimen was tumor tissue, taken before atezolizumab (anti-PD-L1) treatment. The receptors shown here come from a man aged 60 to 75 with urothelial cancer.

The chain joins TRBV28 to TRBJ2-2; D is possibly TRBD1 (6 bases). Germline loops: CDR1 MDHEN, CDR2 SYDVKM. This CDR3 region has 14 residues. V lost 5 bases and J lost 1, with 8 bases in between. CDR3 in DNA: TGTGCCAGCAGTCCGACAGGGAACACCGGGGAGCTGTTTTTT. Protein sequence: CASSPTGNTGELFF.

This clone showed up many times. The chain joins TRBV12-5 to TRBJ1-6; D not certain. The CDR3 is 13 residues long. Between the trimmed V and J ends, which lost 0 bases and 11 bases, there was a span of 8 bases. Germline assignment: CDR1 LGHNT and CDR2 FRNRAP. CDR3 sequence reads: CASGLVPGPPLHF. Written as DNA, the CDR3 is TGTGCTAGTGGTTTGGTACCTGGGCCACCCCTCCACTTT.

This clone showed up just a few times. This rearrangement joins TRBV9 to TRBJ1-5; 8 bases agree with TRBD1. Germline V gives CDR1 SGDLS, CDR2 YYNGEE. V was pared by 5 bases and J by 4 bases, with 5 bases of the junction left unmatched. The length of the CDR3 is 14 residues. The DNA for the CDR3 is TGTGCCAGCAGTGGACAGGGTAGGAATCAGCCCCAGCATTTT. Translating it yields CASSGQGRNQPQHF.

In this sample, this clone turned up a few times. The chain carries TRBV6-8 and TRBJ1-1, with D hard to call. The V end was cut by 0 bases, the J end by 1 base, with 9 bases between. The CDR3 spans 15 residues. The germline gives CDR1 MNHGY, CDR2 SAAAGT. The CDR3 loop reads CASSYSTSANTEAFF. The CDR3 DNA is TGTGCCAGCAGTTACTCGACATCAGCGAACACTGAAGCTTTCTTT.

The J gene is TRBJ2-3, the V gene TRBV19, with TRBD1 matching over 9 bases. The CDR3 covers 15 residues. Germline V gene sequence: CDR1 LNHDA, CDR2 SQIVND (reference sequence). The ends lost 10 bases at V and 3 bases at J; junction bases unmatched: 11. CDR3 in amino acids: CATRDRAEGTDTQYF. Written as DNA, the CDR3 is TGTGCCACACGGGACAGGGCGGAGGGGACAGATACGCAGTATTTT. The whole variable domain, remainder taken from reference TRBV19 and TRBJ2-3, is DGGITQSPKYLFRKEGQNVTLSCEQNLNHDAMYWYRQDPGQGLRLIYYSQIVNDFQKGDIAEGYSVSREKKESFPLTVTSAQKNPTAFYLCATRDRAEGTDTQYFGPGTRLTVL.

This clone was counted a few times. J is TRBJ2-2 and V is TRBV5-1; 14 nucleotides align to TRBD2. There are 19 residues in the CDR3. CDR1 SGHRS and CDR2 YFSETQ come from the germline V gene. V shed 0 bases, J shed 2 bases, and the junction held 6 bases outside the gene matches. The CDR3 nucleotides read TGCGCCAGCAGCTTGGCCTCCGGGACTAGCGGGAGAAACACCGGGGAGCTGTTTTTT. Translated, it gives CASSLASGTSGRNTGELFF.

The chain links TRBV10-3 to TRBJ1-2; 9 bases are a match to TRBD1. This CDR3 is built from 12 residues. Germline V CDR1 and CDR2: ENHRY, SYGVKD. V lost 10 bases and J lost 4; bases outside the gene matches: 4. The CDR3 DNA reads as TGTGCCAGCTCGGACAGGGGCTATGGCTACACCTTC. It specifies CASSDRGYGYTF.

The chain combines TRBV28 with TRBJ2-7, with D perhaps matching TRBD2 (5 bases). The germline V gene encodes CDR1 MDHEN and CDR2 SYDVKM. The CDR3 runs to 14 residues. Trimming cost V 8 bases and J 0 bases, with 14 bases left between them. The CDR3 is CASGGRRSSYEQYF. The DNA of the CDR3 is TGTGCCAGCGGCGGGCGGCGGAGCTCCTACGAGCAGTACTTC.

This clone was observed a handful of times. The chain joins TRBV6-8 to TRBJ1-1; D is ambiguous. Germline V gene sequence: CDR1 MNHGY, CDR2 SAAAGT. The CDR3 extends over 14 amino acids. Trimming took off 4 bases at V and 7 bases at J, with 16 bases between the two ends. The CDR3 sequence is CASSSGRRANEAFF. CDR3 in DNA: TGTGCCAGCAGTTCCGGACGGAGAGCTAATGAAGCTTTCTTT.

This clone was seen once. The CDR3 here is CASEDDTEAFF. In nucleotides, the CDR3 is TGTGCCAGTGAAGACGACACTGAAGCTTTCTTT. This chain links TRBV19 with TRBJ1-1; D unresolved. The CDR3 runs 11 residues. Germline V gives CDR1 LNHDA, CDR2 SQIVND (reference sequence). V gave up 8 bases and J gave up 3 bases, with 7 bases separating them.

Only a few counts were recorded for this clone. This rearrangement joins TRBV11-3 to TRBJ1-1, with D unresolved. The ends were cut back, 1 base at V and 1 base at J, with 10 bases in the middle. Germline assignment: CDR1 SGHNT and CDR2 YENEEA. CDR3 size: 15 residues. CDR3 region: CASSLGVNWNTEAFF. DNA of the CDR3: TGTGCCAGCAGCTTAGGTGTCAACTGGAACACTGAAGCTTTCTTT.

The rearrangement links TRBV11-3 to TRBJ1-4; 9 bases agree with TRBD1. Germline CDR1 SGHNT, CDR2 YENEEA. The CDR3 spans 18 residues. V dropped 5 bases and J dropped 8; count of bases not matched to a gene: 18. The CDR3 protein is CASSQGSGTGLWREKLFF. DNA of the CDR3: TGTGCCAGCAGCCAAGGGTCGGGGACAGGGTTATGGAGAGAAAAACTGTTTTTT. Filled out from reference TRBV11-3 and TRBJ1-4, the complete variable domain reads EAGVVQSPRYKIIEKKQPVAFWCNPISGHNTLYWYLQNLGQGPELLIRYENEEAVDDSQLPKDRFSAERLKGVDSTLKIQPAELGDSAVYLCASSQGSGTGLWREKLFFGSGTQLSVL.

The DNA for the CDR3 is TGTGCCAGCAGTTCCGCTAGCGGGGGGGCCGGTAATGAGCAGTTCTTC. Translating it yields CASSSASGGAGNEQFF. The rearrangement links TRBV28 to TRBJ2-1; 12 bases match TRBD2. The CDR3 has 16 residues. Trimming cost V 4 bases and J 7 bases; bases outside gene matches: 8. Germline values: CDR1 MDHEN, CDR2 SYDVKM.

In DNA form, the CDR3 reads TGTGCCAGCAGCGATCAGGGTACAACTAATGAAAAACTGTTTTTT. Amino acid sequence: CASSDQGTTNEKLFF. The J gene is TRBJ1-4, the V gene TRBV11-3, with D perhaps TRBD1 (5 bases). V was cut by 5 bases and J by 0 bases, with 10 bases left in between. Germline V CDR1 and CDR2: SGHNT, YENEEA. This CDR3 is 15 amino acids long.

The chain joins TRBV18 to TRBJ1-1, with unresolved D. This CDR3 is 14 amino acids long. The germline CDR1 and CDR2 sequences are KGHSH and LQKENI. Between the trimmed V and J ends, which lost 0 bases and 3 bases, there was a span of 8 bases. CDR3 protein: CASSPPNSDTEAFF. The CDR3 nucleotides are TGTGCCAGCTCACCACCGAACTCGGACACTGAAGCTTTCTTT.

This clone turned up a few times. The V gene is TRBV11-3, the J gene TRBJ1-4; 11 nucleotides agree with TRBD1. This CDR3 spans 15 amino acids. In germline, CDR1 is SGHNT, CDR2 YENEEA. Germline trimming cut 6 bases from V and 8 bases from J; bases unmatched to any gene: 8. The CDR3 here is CASSQPGQGDEKLFF. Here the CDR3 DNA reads TGTGCCAGCAGTCAACCGGGACAGGGGGACGAAAAACTGTTTTTT.

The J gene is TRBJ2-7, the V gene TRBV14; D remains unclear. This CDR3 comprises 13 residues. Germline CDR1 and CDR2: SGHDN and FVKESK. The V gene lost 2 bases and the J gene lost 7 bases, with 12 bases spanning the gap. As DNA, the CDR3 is TGTGCCAGCAGCCAACTTTCGGAATGGGAGCAGTACTTC. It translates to CASSQLSEWEQYF.

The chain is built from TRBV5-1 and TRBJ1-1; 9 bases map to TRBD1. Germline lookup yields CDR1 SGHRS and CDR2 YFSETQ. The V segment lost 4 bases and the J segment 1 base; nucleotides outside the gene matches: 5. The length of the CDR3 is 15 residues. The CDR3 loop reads CASSPWTGANTEAFF. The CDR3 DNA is TGCGCCAGCAGCCCGTGGACAGGGGCGAACACTGAAGCTTTCTTT.

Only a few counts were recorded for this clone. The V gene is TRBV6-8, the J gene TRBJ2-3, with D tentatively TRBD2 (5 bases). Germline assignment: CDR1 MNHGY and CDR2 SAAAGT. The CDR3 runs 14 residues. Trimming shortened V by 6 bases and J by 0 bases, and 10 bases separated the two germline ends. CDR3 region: CASRRRASTDTQYF. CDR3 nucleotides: TGTGCCAGCAGGAGGCGGGCCAGCACAGATACGCAGTATTTT.